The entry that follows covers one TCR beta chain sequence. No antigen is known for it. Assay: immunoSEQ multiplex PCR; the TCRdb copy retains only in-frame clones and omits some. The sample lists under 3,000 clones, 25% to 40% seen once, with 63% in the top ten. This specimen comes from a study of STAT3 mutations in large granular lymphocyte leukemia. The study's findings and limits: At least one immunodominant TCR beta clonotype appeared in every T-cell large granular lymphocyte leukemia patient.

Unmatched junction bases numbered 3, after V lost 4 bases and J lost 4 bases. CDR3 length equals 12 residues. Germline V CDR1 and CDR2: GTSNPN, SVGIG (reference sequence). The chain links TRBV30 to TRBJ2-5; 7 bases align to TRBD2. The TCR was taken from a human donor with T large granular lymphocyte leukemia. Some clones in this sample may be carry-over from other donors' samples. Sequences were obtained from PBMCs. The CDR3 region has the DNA TGTGCCTGGACGAGCGGGGCAGAGACCCAGTACTTC. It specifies CAWTSGAETQYF.